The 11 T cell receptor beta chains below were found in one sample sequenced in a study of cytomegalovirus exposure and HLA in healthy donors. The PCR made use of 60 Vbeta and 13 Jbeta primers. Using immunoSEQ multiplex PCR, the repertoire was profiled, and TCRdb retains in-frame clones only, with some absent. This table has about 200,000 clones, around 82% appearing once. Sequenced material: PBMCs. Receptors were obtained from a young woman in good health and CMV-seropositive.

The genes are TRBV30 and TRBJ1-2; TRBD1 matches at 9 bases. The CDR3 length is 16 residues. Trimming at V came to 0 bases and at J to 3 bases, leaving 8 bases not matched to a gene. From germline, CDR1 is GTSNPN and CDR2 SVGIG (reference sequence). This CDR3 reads CAWSVWGQGSDYGYTF. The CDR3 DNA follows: TGTGCCTGGAGTGTTTGGGGACAGGGTAGTGACTATGGCTACACCTTC.

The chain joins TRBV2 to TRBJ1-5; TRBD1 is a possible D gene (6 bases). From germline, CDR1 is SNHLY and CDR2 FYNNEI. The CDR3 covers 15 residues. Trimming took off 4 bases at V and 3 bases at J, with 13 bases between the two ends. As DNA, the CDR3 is TGTGCCAGCAGTGTACAGGGACCCACCAATCAGCCCCAGCATTTT. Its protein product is CASSVQGPTNQPQHF. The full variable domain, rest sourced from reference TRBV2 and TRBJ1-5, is EPEVTQTPSHQVTQMGQEVILRCVPISNHLYFYWYRQILGQKVEFLVSFYNNEISEKSEIFDDQFSVERPDGSNFTLKIRSTKLEDSAMYFCASSVQGPTNQPQHFGDGTRLSIL.

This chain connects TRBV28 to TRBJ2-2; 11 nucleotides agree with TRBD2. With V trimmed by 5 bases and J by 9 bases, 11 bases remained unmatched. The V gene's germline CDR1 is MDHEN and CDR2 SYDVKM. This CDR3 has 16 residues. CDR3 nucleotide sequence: TGTGCCAGCAGTACGGGACTAGCGGCCACGAAGCGGGAGCTGTTTTTT. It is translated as CASSTGLAATKRELFF.

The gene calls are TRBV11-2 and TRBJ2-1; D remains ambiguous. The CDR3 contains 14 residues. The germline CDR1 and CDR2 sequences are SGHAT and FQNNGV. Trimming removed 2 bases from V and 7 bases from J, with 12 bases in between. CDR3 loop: CASSLSVMNNEQFF. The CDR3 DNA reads TGTGCCAGCAGCTTATCGGTGATGAATAATGAGCAGTTCTTC.

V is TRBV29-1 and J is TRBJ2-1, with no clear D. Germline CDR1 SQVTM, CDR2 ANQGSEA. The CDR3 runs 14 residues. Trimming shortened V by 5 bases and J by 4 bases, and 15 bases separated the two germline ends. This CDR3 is CSVLVTVEYNEQFF. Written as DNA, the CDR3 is TGCAGCGTTCTCGTTACAGTGGAATACAATGAGCAGTTCTTC.

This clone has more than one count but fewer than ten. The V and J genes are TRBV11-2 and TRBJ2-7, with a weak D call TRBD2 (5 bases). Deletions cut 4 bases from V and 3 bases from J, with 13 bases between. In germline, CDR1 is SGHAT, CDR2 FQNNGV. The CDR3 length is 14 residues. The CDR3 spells CASSSGIGGYEQYF. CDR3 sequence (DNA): TGTGCCAGCAGCTCGGGCATCGGAGGCTACGAGCAGTACTTC.

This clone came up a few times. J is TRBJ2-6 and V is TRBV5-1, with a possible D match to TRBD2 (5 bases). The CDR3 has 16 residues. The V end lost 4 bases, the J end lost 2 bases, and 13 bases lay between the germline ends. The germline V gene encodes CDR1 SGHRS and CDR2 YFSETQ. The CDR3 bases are TGCGCCAGCAGCGAGGGATGGGGAACTGGGGCCAACGTCCTGACTTTC. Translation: CASSEGWGTGANVLTF.

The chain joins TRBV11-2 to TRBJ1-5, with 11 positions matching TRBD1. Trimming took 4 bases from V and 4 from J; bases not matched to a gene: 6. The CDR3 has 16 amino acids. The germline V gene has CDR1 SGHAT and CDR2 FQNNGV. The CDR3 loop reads CASSSRTGGENQPQHF. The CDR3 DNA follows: TGTGCCAGCAGCTCTAGGACAGGGGGCGAGAATCAGCCCCAGCATTTT.

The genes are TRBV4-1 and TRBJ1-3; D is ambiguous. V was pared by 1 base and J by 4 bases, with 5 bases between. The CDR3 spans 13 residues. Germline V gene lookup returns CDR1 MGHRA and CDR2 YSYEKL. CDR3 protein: CASSQARGNTIYF. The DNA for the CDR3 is TGCGCCAGCAGCCAAGCGCGGGGAAACACCATATATTTT.

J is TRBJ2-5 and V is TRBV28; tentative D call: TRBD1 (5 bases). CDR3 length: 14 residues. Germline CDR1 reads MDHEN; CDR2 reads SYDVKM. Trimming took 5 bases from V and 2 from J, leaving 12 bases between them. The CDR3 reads CASSRQGPQETQYF. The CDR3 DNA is TGTGCCAGCAGTAGGCAGGGTCCGCAAGAGACCCAGTACTTC.

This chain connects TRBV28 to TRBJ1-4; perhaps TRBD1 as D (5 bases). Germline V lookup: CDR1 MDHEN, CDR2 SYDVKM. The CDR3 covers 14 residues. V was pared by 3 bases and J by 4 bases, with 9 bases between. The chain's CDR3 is CASSLSGDNEKLFF. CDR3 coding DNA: TGTGCCAGCAGTTTGTCGGGGGATAATGAAAAACTGTTTTTT.